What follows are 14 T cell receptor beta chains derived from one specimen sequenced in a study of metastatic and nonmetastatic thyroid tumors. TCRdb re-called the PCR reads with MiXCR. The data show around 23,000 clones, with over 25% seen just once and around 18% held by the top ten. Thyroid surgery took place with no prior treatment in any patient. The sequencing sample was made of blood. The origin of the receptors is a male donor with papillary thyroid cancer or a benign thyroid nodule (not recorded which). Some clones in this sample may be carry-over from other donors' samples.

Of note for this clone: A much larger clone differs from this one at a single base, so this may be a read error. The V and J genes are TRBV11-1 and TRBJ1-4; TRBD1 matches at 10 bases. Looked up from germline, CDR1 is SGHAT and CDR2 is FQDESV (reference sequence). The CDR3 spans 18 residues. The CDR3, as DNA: TGTGCCATCAGCCCAGGTGGGACAGGGGCGGCAACTAATGAAAAACTGTTTTTT. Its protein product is CAISPGGTGAATNEKLFF. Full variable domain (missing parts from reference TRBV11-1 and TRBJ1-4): EAEVAQSPRYKITEKSQAVAFWCDPISGHATLYWYRQILGQGPELLVQFQDESVVDDSQLPKDRFSAERLKGVDSTLKIQPAELGDSAMYLCAISPGGTGAATNEKLFFGSGTQLSVL.

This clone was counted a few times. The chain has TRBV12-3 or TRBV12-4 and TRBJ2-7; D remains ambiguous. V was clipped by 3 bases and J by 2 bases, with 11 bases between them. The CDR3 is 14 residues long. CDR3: CASSFLGTTYEQYF. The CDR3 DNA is TGTGCCAGCAGTTTTCTTGGCACTACCTACGAGCAGTACTTC.

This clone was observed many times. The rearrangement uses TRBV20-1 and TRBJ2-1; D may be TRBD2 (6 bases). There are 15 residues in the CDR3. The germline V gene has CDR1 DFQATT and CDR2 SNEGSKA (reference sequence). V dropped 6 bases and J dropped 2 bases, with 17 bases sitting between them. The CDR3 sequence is CSAAPSGGAYNEQFF. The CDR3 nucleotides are TGCAGTGCAGCACCCAGCGGAGGGGCCTACAATGAGCAGTTCTTC.

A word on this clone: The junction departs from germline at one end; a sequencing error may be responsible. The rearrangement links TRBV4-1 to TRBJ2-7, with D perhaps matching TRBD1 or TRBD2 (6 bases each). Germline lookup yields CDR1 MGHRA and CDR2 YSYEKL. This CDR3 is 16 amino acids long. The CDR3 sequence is CANSLLRGASVYEQYF. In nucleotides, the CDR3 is TGCGCCAACAGCCTTCTCAGGGGCGCTAGCGTCTACGAGCAGTACTTC.

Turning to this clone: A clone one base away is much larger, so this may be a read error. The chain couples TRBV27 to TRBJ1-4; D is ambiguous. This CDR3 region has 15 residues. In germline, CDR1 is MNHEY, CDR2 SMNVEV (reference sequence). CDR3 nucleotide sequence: TGTGCCAGCAGTTTCACGCCCGCTACCCTTGAAAACCTGTTTTTT. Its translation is CASSFTPATLENLFF.

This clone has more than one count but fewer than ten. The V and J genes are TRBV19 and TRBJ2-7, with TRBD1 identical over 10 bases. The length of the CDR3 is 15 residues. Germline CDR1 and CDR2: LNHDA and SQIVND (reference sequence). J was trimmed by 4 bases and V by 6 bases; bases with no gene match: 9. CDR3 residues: CASSPSGQGNYEQYF. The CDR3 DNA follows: TGTGCCAGTAGCCCATCGGGACAGGGGAATTACGAGCAGTACTTC. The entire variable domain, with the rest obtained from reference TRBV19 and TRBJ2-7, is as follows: DGGITQSPKYLFRKEGQNVTLSCEQNLNHDAMYWYRQDPGQGLRLIYYSQIVNDFQKGDIAEGYSVSREKKESFPLTVTSAQKNPTAFYLCASSPSGQGNYEQYFGPGTRLTVT.

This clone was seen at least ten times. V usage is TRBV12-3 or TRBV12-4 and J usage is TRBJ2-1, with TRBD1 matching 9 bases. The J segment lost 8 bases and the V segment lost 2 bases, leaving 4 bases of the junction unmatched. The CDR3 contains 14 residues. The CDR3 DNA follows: TGTGCCAGCAGTTTAAGGACAGGGGAACATGAGCAGTTCTTC. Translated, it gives CASSLRTGEHEQFF.

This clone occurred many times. DNA for the CDR3: TGCAGCGTTCGCTCGGGACAGGGTTCCAATGAGCAGTTCTTC. It specifies CSVRSGQGSNEQFF. The rearrangement joins TRBV29-1 to TRBJ2-1, with 9 bases that match TRBD1. This CDR3 has 14 residues. Germline loops: CDR1 SQVTM, CDR2 ANQGSEA. With 5 bases clipped from V and 6 bases from J, the junction kept 8 bases outside the gene matches.

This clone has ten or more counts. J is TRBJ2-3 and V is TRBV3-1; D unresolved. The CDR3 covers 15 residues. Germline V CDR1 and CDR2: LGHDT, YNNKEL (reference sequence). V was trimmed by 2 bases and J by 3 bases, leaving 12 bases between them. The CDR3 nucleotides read TGTGCCAGCAGCCAAAACTCGGGCCTTACAGATACGCAGTATTTT. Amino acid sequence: CASSQNSGLTDTQYF.

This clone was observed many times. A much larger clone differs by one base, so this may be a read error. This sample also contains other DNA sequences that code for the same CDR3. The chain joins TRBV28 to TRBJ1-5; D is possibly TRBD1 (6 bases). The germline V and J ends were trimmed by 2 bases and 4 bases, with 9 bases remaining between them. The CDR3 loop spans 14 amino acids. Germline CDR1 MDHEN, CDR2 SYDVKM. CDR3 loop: CASSLLGGNQPQHF. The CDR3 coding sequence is TGTGCCAGCAGTTTACTAGGGGGGAATCAGCCCCAGCATTTT.

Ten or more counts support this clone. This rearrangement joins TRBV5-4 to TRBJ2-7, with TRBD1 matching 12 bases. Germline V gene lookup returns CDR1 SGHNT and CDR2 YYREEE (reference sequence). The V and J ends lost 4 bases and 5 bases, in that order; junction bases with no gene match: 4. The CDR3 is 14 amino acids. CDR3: CASSAGTGGNEQYF. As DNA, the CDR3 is TGTGCCAGCAGCGCCGGGACAGGGGGCAACGAGCAGTACTTC.

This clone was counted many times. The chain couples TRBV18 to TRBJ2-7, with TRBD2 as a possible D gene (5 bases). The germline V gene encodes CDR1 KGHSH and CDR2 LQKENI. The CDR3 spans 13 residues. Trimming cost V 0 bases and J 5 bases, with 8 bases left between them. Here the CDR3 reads CASSPPPGDEQYF. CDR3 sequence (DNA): TGTGCCAGCTCACCACCCCCCGGGGACGAGCAGTACTTC.

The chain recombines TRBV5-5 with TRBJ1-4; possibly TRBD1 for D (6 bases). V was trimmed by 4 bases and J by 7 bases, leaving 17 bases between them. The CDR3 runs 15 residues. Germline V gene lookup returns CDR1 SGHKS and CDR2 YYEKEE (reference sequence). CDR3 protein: CASSGSGEDGEKLFF. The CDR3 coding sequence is TGTGCCAGCAGCGGGTCAGGGGAAGATGGTGAAAAACTGTTTTTT.

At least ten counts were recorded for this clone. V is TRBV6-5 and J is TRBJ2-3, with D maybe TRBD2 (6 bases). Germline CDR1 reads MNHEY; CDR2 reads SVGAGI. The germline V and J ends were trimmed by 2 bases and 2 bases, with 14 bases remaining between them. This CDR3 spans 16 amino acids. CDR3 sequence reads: CASSYVPGAPTDTQYF. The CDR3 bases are TGTGCCAGCAGTTACGTGCCGGGAGCCCCCACAGATACGCAGTATTTT.